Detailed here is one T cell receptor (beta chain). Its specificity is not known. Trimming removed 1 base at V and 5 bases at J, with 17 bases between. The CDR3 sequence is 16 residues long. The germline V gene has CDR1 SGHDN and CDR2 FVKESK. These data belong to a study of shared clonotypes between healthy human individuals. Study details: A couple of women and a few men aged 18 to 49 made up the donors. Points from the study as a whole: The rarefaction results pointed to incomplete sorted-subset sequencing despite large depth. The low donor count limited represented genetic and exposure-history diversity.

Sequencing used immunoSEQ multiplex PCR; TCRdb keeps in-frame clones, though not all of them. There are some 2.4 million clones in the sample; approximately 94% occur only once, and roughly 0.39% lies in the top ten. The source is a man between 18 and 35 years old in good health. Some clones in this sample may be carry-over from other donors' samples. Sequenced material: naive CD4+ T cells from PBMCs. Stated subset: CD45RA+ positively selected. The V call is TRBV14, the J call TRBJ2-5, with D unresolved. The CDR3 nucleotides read TGTGCCAGCAGCCAAGGGACGTTGCGGATTCGGGAGACCCAGTACTTC. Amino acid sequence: CASSQGTLRIRETQYF.